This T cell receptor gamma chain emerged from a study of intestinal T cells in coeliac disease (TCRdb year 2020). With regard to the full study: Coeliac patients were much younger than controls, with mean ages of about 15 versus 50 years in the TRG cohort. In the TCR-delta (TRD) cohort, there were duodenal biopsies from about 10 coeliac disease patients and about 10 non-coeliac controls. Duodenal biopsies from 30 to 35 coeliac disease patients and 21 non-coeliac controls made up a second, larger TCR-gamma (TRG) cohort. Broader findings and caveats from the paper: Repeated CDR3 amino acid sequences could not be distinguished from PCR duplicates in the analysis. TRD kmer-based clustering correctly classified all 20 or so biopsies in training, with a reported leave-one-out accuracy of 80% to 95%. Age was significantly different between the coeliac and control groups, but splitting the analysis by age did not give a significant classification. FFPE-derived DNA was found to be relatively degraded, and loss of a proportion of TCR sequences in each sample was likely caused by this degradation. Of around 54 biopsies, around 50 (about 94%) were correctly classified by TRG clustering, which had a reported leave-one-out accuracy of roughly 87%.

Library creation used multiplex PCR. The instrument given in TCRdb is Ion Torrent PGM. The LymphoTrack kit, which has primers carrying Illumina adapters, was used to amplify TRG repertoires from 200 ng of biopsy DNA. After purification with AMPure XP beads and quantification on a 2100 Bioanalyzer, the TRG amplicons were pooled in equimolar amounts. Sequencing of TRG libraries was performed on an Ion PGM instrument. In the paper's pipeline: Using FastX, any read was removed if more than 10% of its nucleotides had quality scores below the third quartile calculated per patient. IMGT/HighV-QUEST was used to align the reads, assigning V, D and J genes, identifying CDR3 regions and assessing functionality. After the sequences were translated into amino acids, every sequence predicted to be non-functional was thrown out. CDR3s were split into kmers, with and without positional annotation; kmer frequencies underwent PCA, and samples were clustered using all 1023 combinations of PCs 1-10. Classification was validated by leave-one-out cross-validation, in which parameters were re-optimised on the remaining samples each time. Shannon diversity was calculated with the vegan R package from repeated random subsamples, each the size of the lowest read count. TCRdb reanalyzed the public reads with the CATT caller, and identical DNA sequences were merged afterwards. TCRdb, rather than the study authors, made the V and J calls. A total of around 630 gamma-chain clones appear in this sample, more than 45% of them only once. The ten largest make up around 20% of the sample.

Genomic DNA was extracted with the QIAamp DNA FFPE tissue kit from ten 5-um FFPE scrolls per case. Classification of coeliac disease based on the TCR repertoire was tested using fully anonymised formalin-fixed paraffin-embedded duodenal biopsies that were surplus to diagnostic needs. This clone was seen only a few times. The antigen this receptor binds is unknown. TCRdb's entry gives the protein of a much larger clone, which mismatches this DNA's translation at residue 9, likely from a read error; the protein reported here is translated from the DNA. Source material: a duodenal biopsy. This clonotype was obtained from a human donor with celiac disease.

In nucleotide form, the sequence is TGTGCCTTGTGGGAGTGCTGGGTACCGAATTATTATAAGAAACTCTTT. Its translation is CALWECWVPNYYKKLF. Recombination linked TRGV9 to TRGJ1 or TRGJ2. CDR1 GITISATS and CDR2 ISYDGTV are derived from the germline V gene (reference sequence). There are 16 amino acids in the CDR3, from cysteine to phenylalanine inclusive. The read is trimmed to its CDR3 DNA, 48 bases read in frame from base 1. Trimming leaves V shorter by 3 bases and J shorter by 0 bases, with the junction holding 11 bases beyond the gene matches.